The 30 T cell receptor beta chains below come from one sample, sequenced in a study of early T cells in non-severe SARS-CoV-2 infection. TCRdb passed the 5' RACE reads through MiXCR, listing each CDR3 protein once. The data show some 66,000 distinct CDR3 sequences, over 8% seen once. The sample consisted of whole blood. The receptor set was obtained from an adult who was a healthcare worker with PCR-confirmed SARS-CoV-2 infection or an uninfected control (not recorded which).

The chain has TRBV7-9 and TRBJ2-3, with TRBD2 identical over 8 bases. Germline CDR1 and CDR2: SEHNR and FQNEAQ (reference sequence). CDR3 length equals 15 residues. V was pared by 2 bases and J by 5 bases, with 6 bases of the junction left unmatched. The CDR3 loop reads CASSLPKREKDTQYF. CDR3 sequence (DNA): TGTGCCAGCAGCTTACCCAAGCGGGAGAAAGATACGCAGTATTTT.

The J gene is TRBJ2-3, the V gene TRBV7-2; 12 bases align to TRBD2. V lost 5 bases to trimming and J lost 5 bases; unmatched junction nucleotides: 8. CDR1 and CDR2 (germline): SGHTA, FQGNSA. This CDR3 has 16 amino acids. CDR3 sequence (DNA): TGTGCCAGCAGCCCAGGACTAGCGGGGTTAGAAGATACGCAGTATTTT. It specifies CASSPGLAGLEDTQYF.

The chain recombines TRBV11-2 with TRBJ2-1; no firm D call. CDR3 length equals 15 residues. Germline CDR1 SGHAT, CDR2 FQNNGV. The germline V and J ends were trimmed by 2 bases and 0 bases, with 8 bases remaining between them. The CDR3 spells CASSLWSTSYNEQFF. CDR3 nucleotides: TGTGCCAGCAGCTTATGGTCTACCTCCTACAATGAGCAGTTCTTC.

This clonotype was observed at least ten times. This sequence joins TRBV7-6 and TRBJ2-1, with D perhaps matching TRBD1 (5 bases). Germline lookup yields CDR1 SGHVS and CDR2 FNYEAQ. V lost 7 bases and J lost 2, with 15 bases in between. CDR3 size: 15 residues. CDR3 DNA: TGTGCCAGCATCCCTGGGCAGGGTCCCTACAATGAGCAGTTCTTC. This codes for CASIPGQGPYNEQFF. The entire variable domain, with the rest obtained from reference TRBV7-6 and TRBJ2-1, is as follows: GAGVSQSPRYKVTKRGQDVALRCDPISGHVSLYWYRQALGQGPEFLTYFNYEAQQDKSGLPNDRFSAERPEGSISTLTIQRTEQRDSAMYRCASIPGQGPYNEQFFGPGTRLTVL.

The chain has TRBV3-1 and TRBJ2-7, with 10 positions matching TRBD1. There are 15 residues in the CDR3. The germline gives CDR1 LGHDT, CDR2 YNNKEL (reference sequence). The V segment lost 0 bases and the J segment 4 bases; nucleotides outside the gene matches: 3. CDR3 residues: CASSQETGGVYEQYF. CDR3 DNA sequence: TGTGCCAGCAGCCAAGAGACAGGGGGCGTGTACGAGCAGTACTTC.

This clonotype was seen a few times. The chain recombines TRBV27 with TRBJ1-6, with TRBD1 identical over 9 bases. Germline CDR1 is MNHEY and CDR2 is SMNVEV (reference sequence). Unmatched junction bases numbered 3, after V lost 3 bases and J lost 3 bases. The CDR3 has 16 amino acids. The CDR3 DNA is TGTGCCAGCAGTTTGAAGACAGGGGGCTATAATTCACCCCTCCACTTT. Translation: CASSLKTGGYNSPLHF.

This clonotype was seen a few times. V and J are TRBV20-1 and TRBJ2-3; TRBD2 agrees at 8 bases. Per germline, CDR1 DFQATT and CDR2 SNEGSKA (reference sequence). The CDR3 runs to 14 residues. The V segment lost 4 bases and the J segment 5 bases; nucleotides outside the gene matches: 8. CDR3 in amino acids: CSATSGREGDTQYF. The DNA of the CDR3 is TGCAGTGCTACGAGCGGGAGAGAGGGAGATACGCAGTATTTT.

This clonotype was counted ten times or more. The V gene is TRBV7-2, the J gene TRBJ2-2; the D gene is possibly TRBD2 (6 bases). Trimming left V 1 base short and J 3 bases short, with 9 bases between. The CDR3 totals 15 residues. The germline CDR1 and CDR2 sequences are SGHTA and FQGNSA. The CDR3 bases are TGTGCCAGCAGCTTAGAGTCTAGCGACACCGGGGAGCTGTTTTTT. Translation gives CASSLESSDTGELFF.

This clonotype was picked up a small number of times. Written as DNA, the CDR3 is TGTGCCAGCAGCTTGGGAGGACAGCGTTACGAGCAGTACTTC. It codes for CASSLGGQRYEQYF. This chain joins TRBV5-5 and TRBJ2-7; tentatively, D is TRBD1 (6 bases). Per the germline V gene, CDR1 is SGHKS and CDR2 is YYEKEE (reference sequence). The CDR3 runs to 14 residues. The V and J ends lost 0 bases and 4 bases respectively, with 11 bases between them.

This clonotype showed up many times. The CDR3 nucleotides are TGTGCCATCAGTGGGGGGGACACAACCTACGAGCAGTACTTC. Translating it yields CAISGGDTTYEQYF. J is TRBJ2-7 and V is TRBV10-3, with D perhaps being TRBD1 or TRBD2 (6 bases each). CDR3 length: 14 amino acids. The V gene lost 4 bases and the J gene lost 2 bases, with 12 bases spanning the gap. Germline V gives CDR1 ENHRY, CDR2 SYGVKD.

The chain joins TRBV18 to TRBJ1-4, with 7 nucleotides matching TRBD1. The length of the CDR3 is 14 residues. The V and J ends lost 2 bases and 6 bases, in that order; junction bases with no gene match: 3. Per the germline V gene, CDR1 is KGHSH and CDR2 is LQKENI. CDR3 bases: TGTGCCAGCTCACCAAACAGGGGTGATGAAAAACTGTTTTTT. This gives the protein CASSPNRGDEKLFF.

The chain uses TRBV7-2 and TRBJ2-5; perhaps TRBD1 as D (5 bases). Germline V CDR1 and CDR2: SGHTA, FQGNSA. With 4 bases removed from V and 0 bases from J, the gap between germline ends came to 6 bases. This CDR3 comprises 13 residues. The CDR3 nucleotides are TGTGCCAGCAGCTGGACAAACCAAGAGACCCAGTACTTC. Protein: CASSWTNQETQYF.

The chain uses TRBV7-7 and TRBJ2-3; D gene uncertain. This CDR3 is 13 amino acids long. Trimming cost V 5 bases and J 6 bases, with 12 bases left between them. In germline, CDR1 is SSHAT, CDR2 FNYEAQ (reference sequence). The CDR3, as DNA: TGTGCCAGCAGCATGGGATTACTTGATACGCAGTATTTT. This translates into CASSMGLLDTQYF.

This clonotype was detected many times. V gene TRBV4-3 combines with J gene TRBJ2-1; 7 positions match TRBD1. Germline assignment: CDR1 LGHNA and CDR2 YSLEER. The V segment lost 4 bases and the J segment 4 bases; nucleotides outside the gene matches: 10. The CDR3 loop spans 16 amino acids. The CDR3: CASSRQTGRGYNEQFF. The CDR3 DNA is TGCGCCAGCAGCCGACAGACAGGGAGAGGATACAATGAGCAGTTCTTC.

V gene TRBV7-9 combines with J gene TRBJ2-5, with D unresolved. Looked up from germline, CDR1 is SEHNR and CDR2 is FQNEAQ (reference sequence). The CDR3 contains 13 residues. Trimming left V 7 bases short and J 4 bases short, with 13 bases between. Written as DNA, the CDR3 is TGTGCCAGCACCAGACCGGACGGAGAGACCCAGTACTTC. Residues: CASTRPDGETQYF.

This clonotype was seen more than once but under ten times. V gene TRBV5-1 combines with J gene TRBJ1-2; 7 positions agree with TRBD1. Per germline, CDR1 SGHRS and CDR2 YFSETQ. The CDR3 contains 13 residues. V shed 3 bases, J shed 2 bases, and the junction held 1 base outside the gene matches. The CDR3 DNA is TGCGCCAGCAGCTCGGGACAGAACTATGGCTACACCTTC. Protein sequence: CASSSGQNYGYTF.

This clonotype was seen many times. This chain connects TRBV29-1 to TRBJ2-1, with 7 nucleotides matching TRBD2. Trimming at V came to 0 bases and at J to 0 bases, leaving 14 bases not matched to a gene. Germline-derived CDR1 and CDR2 are SQVTM and ANQGSEA. The CDR3 extends over 19 amino acids. In DNA form, the CDR3 reads TGCAGCGTTGAAGATCGGCTAGCGGTCCACTATAGCTCCTACAATGAGCAGTTCTTC. Encoded protein: CSVEDRLAVHYSSYNEQFF.

This clonotype has only a few counts. The rearrangement joins TRBV5-6 to TRBJ2-1; 8 positions agree with TRBD1. Germline-derived CDR1 and CDR2 are SGHDT and YYEEEE. This CDR3 is built from 17 residues. The trim removed 4 bases at V and 8 bases at J, leaving 17 bases unmatched. The CDR3 nucleotides read TGTGCCAGCAGCCACCCGGTGTGGACAGGGCATCAATATGAGCAGTTCTTC. Encoded protein: CASSHPVWTGHQYEQFF.

This clonotype appeared once. This chain uses TRBV2 with TRBJ1-2, with 8 bases identical to TRBD1. V gave up 6 bases and J gave up 8 bases; unmatched junction bases: 17. This CDR3 has 16 amino acids. Germline assignment: CDR1 SNHLY and CDR2 FYNNEI. The CDR3 DNA sequence: TGTGCCAGCAGGGACCTTTCCCGGACAGGGAAGGACGGCTACACCTTC. It specifies CASRDLSRTGKDGYTF.

The rearrangement joins TRBV5-1 to TRBJ2-1, with D perhaps TRBD2 (6 bases). Between the trimmed V and J ends, which lost 8 bases and 5 bases, there was a span of 14 bases. This CDR3 region has 13 residues. The germline CDR1 and CDR2 sequences are SGHRS and YFSETQ. In nucleotides, the CDR3 is TGCGCCAGTGAAGCTGGAGGGAACAATGAGCAGTTCTTC. This translates into CASEAGGNNEQFF.

The rearrangement uses TRBV7-6 and TRBJ2-7, with D maybe TRBD2 (6 bases). The germline V gene has CDR1 SGHVS and CDR2 FNYEAQ. The length of the CDR3 is 15 residues. The germline V and J ends were trimmed by 0 bases and 7 bases, with 16 bases remaining between them. CDR3 DNA sequence: TGTGCCAGCAGCTTAGCGGAGGGCATTCTTGGAGAGCAGTACTTC. Translation: CASSLAEGILGEQYF.

This rearrangement joins TRBV4-1 to TRBJ2-3; 10 nucleotides align to TRBD2. Germline V CDR1 and CDR2: MGHRA, YSYEKL. The CDR3 covers 16 residues. Trimming at V came to 4 bases and at J to 5 bases, leaving 9 bases not matched to a gene. CDR3 bases: TGCGCCAGCAGCCGAGAAGCGGGAGGGCCGGGAGATACGCAGTATTTT. Amino acid sequence: CASSREAGGPGDTQYF.

CDR3 protein: CASSQASGRWDEQFF. The CDR3, as DNA: TGTGCCAGCAGCCAGGCTAGCGGGAGGTGGGATGAGCAGTTCTTC. J is TRBJ2-1 and V is TRBV3-1, with TRBD2 matching 11 bases. Germline assignment: CDR1 LGHDT and CDR2 YNNKEL (reference sequence). The V and J ends lost 3 bases and 8 bases, in that order; junction bases with no gene match: 6. The length of the CDR3 is 15 residues.

The chain couples TRBV20-1 to TRBJ2-5; no clear D gene. The CDR3 totals 15 residues. The germline V and J ends were trimmed by 5 bases and 1 base, with 17 bases remaining between them. Germline assignment: CDR1 DFQATT and CDR2 SNEGSKA (reference sequence). In DNA, the CDR3 is TGCAGTGCTGAAACCGCATTCACAGCCCAAGAGACCCAGTACTTC. Translated: CSAETAFTAQETQYF.

V and J are TRBV7-9 and TRBJ1-2; no definite D call. Germline V gene sequence: CDR1 SEHNR, CDR2 FQNEAQ (reference sequence). The CDR3 length is 12 residues. Trimming pared 1 base from V and 8 bases from J, leaving 8 bases between. In nucleotides, the CDR3 is TGTGCCAGCAGCTTAGGAGGGCGCGGCTACACCTTC. It encodes CASSLGGRGYTF.

This clonotype was counted ten times or more. The genes are TRBV7-3 and TRBJ2-1, with 7 bases identical to TRBD2. CDR3 length: 13 amino acids. After removal of 3 bases from V and 7 bases from J, the junction contained 3 bases not matched to a gene. CDR1 is SGHTA and CDR2 is FQGTGA in the germline V gene. The CDR3 nucleotides are TGTGCCAGCAGCTTGGCACTAGCGAATGAGCAGTTCTTC. Amino acid sequence: CASSLALANEQFF.

The table lists this clonotype with many counts. The gene calls are TRBV7-3 and TRBJ2-2; D is ambiguous. V was clipped by 0 bases and J by 3 bases, with 5 bases between them. CDR3 length: 14 amino acids. Germline CDR1 and CDR2: SGHTA and FQGTGA. CDR3: CASSLTLDTGELFF. In nucleotides, the CDR3 is TGTGCCAGCAGCTTAACCCTGGACACCGGGGAGCTGTTTTTT.

The V and J genes are TRBV20-1 and TRBJ1-2, with 7 bases identical to TRBD1. The germline V gene encodes CDR1 DFQATT and CDR2 SNEGSKA (reference sequence). There are 12 residues in the CDR3. V lost 5 bases and J lost 3; bases outside the gene matches: 3. CDR3 protein: CSAHTGDYGYTF. CDR3 bases: TGCAGTGCTCACACAGGGGACTATGGCTACACCTTC.

This clonotype has only a few counts. The chain carries TRBV20-1 and TRBJ2-1; 14 bases fit TRBD2. This CDR3 spans 14 amino acids. Germline assignment: CDR1 DFQATT and CDR2 SNEGSKA (reference sequence). V was pared by 6 bases and J by 8 bases, with 6 bases of the junction left unmatched. The chain's CDR3 is CSAAGTSGSYEQFF. CDR3 coding DNA: TGCAGTGCCGCCGGGACTAGCGGGAGCTATGAGCAGTTCTTC.

This clonotype occurred many times. The V gene is TRBV6-1, the J gene TRBJ2-5; perhaps TRBD2 as D (5 bases). V lost 8 bases and J lost 2, with 15 bases in between. The length of the CDR3 is 14 residues. Germline V gene lookup returns CDR1 MNHNS and CDR2 SASEGT. CDR3 in DNA: TGTGCCAGCCCGAAACGGGGTTTGCAAGAGACCCAGTACTTC. This encodes CASPKRGLQETQYF.